Given below is one TCR beta chain in context. Its antigen remains undetermined. One base away there is no much larger clone; base qualities are not given. Participants were included only if at least one PBMC sample before ART initiation and at least two post-ART samples were available. All participants with HIV were treated in the United States of America. Before DNA extraction, cryopreserved samples of roughly 0.85-10 million PBMC were thawed and washed. At the time of the earliest PBMC sample for each participant with HIV, ages ranged from roughly 23 to 60 years. Each participant contributed PBMC samples from 1-4 timepoints before ART initiation and 2-8 timepoints after ART initiation, with a median of 7 samples. Serial HIV viral load, CD4+ T-cell count, ART history and demographic data were obtained for every participant. A Qiagen kit on a QIAcube was used to extract genomic DNA from unsorted PBMC, with samples processed in batches of 12.

The immunoSEQ hsTCRB v3.0 assay was used at survey level resolution for TRB variable region sequencing. A depth of about 40,000-50,000 T-cell genomes per sample was targeted for TRB sequencing. TRB libraries were pooled and sequenced on an Illumina MiSeq using a v3 150-cycle kit. The published analysis was carried out like this. Repertoire analysis was run in R within a reproducible Nextflow workflow that covered QC, data transformation and analysis. LymphoSeq2, an R package for exploring AIRR-Seq data, was used to implement the custom analyses. Four samples that yielded fewer than 5000 total TRB sequences were excluded, so that around 190 HIV repertoires were analyzed. Among the roughly 190 retained HIV repertoires, 55 to 60 were collected before ART initiation and about 130 were collected after ART initiation. Each repertoire was downsampled to 5000 TRB nucleotide sequences, and summary statistics were averaged across 100 downsampling iterations. Only TRB sequences with CDR3 regions of at least seven amino acids were retained for analysis. A Shannon entropy-derived clonality score and the Gini coefficient were used to measure diversity. In the repertoire networks, any two of the top 5000 CDR3 amino acid sequences were linked whenever the two sequences differed by an edit distance of one. For TRB CDR3 amino acid sequences, antigen specificity groups and MHC restriction were predicted with GLIPH2. To flag known associations with CMV, EBV, HIV or tissue antigens, CDR3 amino acid sequences were compared against VDJdb and McPAS-TCR. Pre-ART, post-ART and control groups were compared with Wilcoxon signed-rank tests and Holm-Bonferroni correction. Sourced from immuneACCESS, this table was stored by TCRdb with only in-frame sequences that have V and J called. A share of the clones is absent; for the studies checked, an unresolved V gene accounts for under half, and the remainder has no known explanation. Clonal size and the V and J genes are those of that table, whereas D and trimming came from the DNA. Recorded for this sample are roughly 23,000 clones; about four fifths of them occurred a single time. Roughly 4.2% of the sample rests with the top ten.

Spanning cysteine to phenylalanine, the CDR3 consists of 14 amino acids. This entry keeps only the CDR3 DNA: 42 bases, framed from base 1. In the germline V gene (reference sequence), CDR1 corresponds to MNHEY and CDR2 to SMNVEV. V drops 2 bases and J drops 3 bases, leaving 11 bases in between. The data derive from a study of long-term antiretroviral therapy in people with HIV (dated by TCRdb to the early 2020s). Regarding the complete study: The earliest samples were collected about a decade before the 2015 WHO recommendation for immediate ART, when ART was typically delayed until CD4 counts fell. Whether ART initiation and durable HIV suppression were associated with changes in peripheral blood TRB repertoire composition and diversity was tested in a retrospective serial study. A total of 192 cryopreserved PBMC samples came from 25 to 30 adults with confirmed HIV infection and were collected serially over a mean of roughly 6 years (range 1-12). Among the approximately 30 participants with HIV, approximately 10 were female. No cross-contamination during QIAcube processing was shown when test extractions of a monoclonal T-cell line were performed alongside about 30 polyclonal samples.

The study at large found these results: Inferences about post-ART repertoire changes were limited because no data were available on ART adherence, viral resistance or therapy changes. A significant increase in TRB diversity was found to be associated with ART initiation, although TRB diversity was observed to remain significantly below that of transplant donor controls even after long-term ART. Because pre-ART samples had limited cell numbers, profiling was done on unsorted PBMC rather than on sorted CD4+ and CD8+ T cells. The samples were dated from the mid-2000s to the late 2010s, and the ART regimens that were used may be less effective than current ART regimens. HIV repertoires had narrower CDR3 length ranges than controls, and the network structure suggested an antigen-experienced repertoire that shifted only slightly toward naive after ART. Expanded TRB clones identified before ART initiation dominated the repertoire across all time points, though the dominance fluctuated and decreased in many PLHIV after ART. Because PBMC availability was limited, only the TCR beta chain was sequenced, with no alpha chain pairing.

The origin of this receptor is a man aged 25 to 40 with HIV. Sequenced material: unsorted PBMCs, taken about 5.7 years after starting antiretroviral therapy. The chain is encoded by TRBV27 joined to TRBJ2-7; the D gene is perhaps TRBD1 or TRBD2, as each covers 5 bases. Here the CDR3 is given as CASSLRGVFYEQYF. The nucleotide sequence reads TGTGCCAGCAGTTTACGGGGCGTATTCTACGAGCAGTACTTC.